Presented here are 16 T cell receptor beta chains from one specimen sequenced in a study of T cells in Graves' hyperthyroidism and ophthalmopathy. Amplification targeted TCR beta CDR3 regions from RNA transcripts. First-round RT-PCR of the TCR CDR3 relied on the HTBI primer set. TCRdb re-called the multiplex PCR reads with MiXCR, one entry per CDR3 protein. This table holds some 300,000 distinct CDR3 sequences, around a fifth found once. The sample comprised blood. These receptors came from a man aged 50 or older with Graves' ophthalmopathy.

The CDR3 sequence is CASSYTGNGKLFF. The CDR3 region has the DNA TGTGCCAGCAGTTACACAGGGAACGGAAAACTGTTTTTT. The gene calls are TRBV6-5 and TRBJ1-4, with a possible D match to TRBD1 (6 bases). V was shortened by 2 bases and J by 10 bases, with 11 bases between the two germline ends. This CDR3 is built from 13 residues. Germline V gene lookup returns CDR1 MNHEY and CDR2 SVGAGI.

The chain is built from TRBV5-1 and TRBJ2-7; TRBD1 agrees at 9 bases. This CDR3 has 14 amino acids. Germline lookup yields CDR1 SGHRS and CDR2 YFSETQ. The ends lost 4 bases at V and 2 bases at J; junction bases unmatched: 4. The DNA for the CDR3 is TGCGCCAGCAGCGGGGGACAGGGTACCTACGAGCAGTACTTC. The encoded protein is CASSGGQGTYEQYF.

J is TRBJ2-5 and V is TRBV6-1; 9 bases match TRBD2. The CDR3 contains 18 residues. J gave up 5 bases and V 5 bases, and 18 bases lay outside the gene matches. Germline CDR1 and CDR2: MNHNS and SASEGT. The CDR3 DNA reads TGTGCCAGCAGTTCCCGACGAGGGGGAGCGGGAGGAATTGAGACCCAGTACTTC. Its protein product is CASSSRRGGAGGIETQYF.

Comment on this clonotype: One junction end does not reproduce the germline sequence, and a read error may be involved. The rearrangement joins TRBV28 to TRBJ2-3; D is ambiguous. The germline CDR1 and CDR2 sequences are MDHEN and SYDVKM. The CDR3 consists of 13 residues. The CDR3 region has the DNA TGTCCCAGCAGTGACCCGAGCACAGATACGCAGTATTTT. Translated: CPSSDPSTDTQYF.

This clonotype came up a few times. The V and J genes are TRBV5-7 and TRBJ2-7; D call uncertain. TRBV5-7 is an open reading frame whose function is uncertain. Trimming stripped 10 bases from V and 3 bases from J, with 26 bases between. The CDR3 contains 16 residues. The CDR3 spells CASGLSQPLEFYEQYF. The CDR3 bases are TGTGCCTCCGGGCTCAGTCAGCCCCTGGAATTCTACGAGCAGTACTTC.

This chain connects TRBV2 to TRBJ2-6; 9 bases align to TRBD2. CDR3 length: 17 amino acids. The trim removed 6 bases at V and 2 bases at J, leaving 8 bases unmatched. The germline V gene has CDR1 SNHLY and CDR2 FYNNEI. The CDR3 spells CASSLSPSGTGANVLTF. The CDR3 DNA reads as TGTGCCAGCAGCTTATCGCCTAGCGGGACTGGGGCCAACGTCCTGACTTTC.

This clonotype was counted between two and nine times. The chain joins TRBV28 to TRBJ2-1; tentatively, D is TRBD2 (6 bases). The CDR3 consists of 15 residues. Trimming took off 7 bases at V and 9 bases at J, with 22 bases between the two ends. Germline V gene data show CDR1 as MDHEN and CDR2 as SYDVKM. For the CDR3, the DNA is TGTGCCAGCAAAACAGCGGGTCTCAATTTCGGTGAGCAGTTCTTC. Translated: CASKTAGLNFGEQFF.

The chain recombines TRBV7-9 with TRBJ2-3; D could derive from TRBD1 or TRBD2 (5 bases each). The CDR3 length is 16 residues. CDR1 is SEHNR, CDR2 FQNEAQ, per germline (reference sequence). The ends were cut back, 1 base at V and 0 bases at J, with 11 bases in the middle. The CDR3 coding sequence is TGTGCCAGCAGCTTAGTTTTGTGGGGGAGCACAGATACGCAGTATTTT. Encoded protein: CASSLVLWGSTDTQYF.

This chain links TRBV6-5 with TRBJ2-7; no clear D. Germline V gene lookup returns CDR1 MNHEY and CDR2 SVGAGI. There are 16 residues in the CDR3. The V end lost 4 bases, the J end lost 8 bases, and 24 bases lay between the germline ends. The CDR3 region is CASSSPALGRPYKQYF. The DNA for the CDR3 is TGTGCCAGCAGTTCCCCTGCCCTGGGAAGGCCGTACAAGCAGTACTTC.

The gene calls are TRBV15 and TRBJ2-7, with D hard to call. Trimming stripped 0 bases from V and 2 bases from J, with 5 bases between. The germline V gene has CDR1 LNHNV and CDR2 YYDKDF (reference sequence). The CDR3 has 13 amino acids. For the CDR3, the DNA is TGTGCCACCAGCAGAGATCACCCCTACGAGCAGTACTTC. Translating gives CATSRDHPYEQYF. Filled out from reference TRBV15 and TRBJ2-7, the complete variable domain reads DAMVIQNPRYQVTQFGKPVTLSCSQTLNHNVMYWYQQKSSQAPKLLFHYYDKDFNNEADTPDNFQSRRPNTSFCFLDIRSPGLGDTAMYLCATSRDHPYEQYFGPGTRLTVT.

The chain has TRBV7-8 and TRBJ2-3; D gene ambiguous. This CDR3 is built from 11 residues. In germline, CDR1 is SGHVS, CDR2 FQNEAQ. V dropped 7 bases and J dropped 5 bases, with 7 bases sitting between them. CDR3 sequence: CASTLGDTQYF. The CDR3 DNA is TGTGCCAGCACCTTGGGAGATACGCAGTATTTT.

This clonotype was observed a handful of times. J is TRBJ2-5 and V is TRBV3-1; 9 bases align to TRBD2. The CDR3 spans 16 residues. Trimming removed 4 bases from V and 3 bases from J; junction bases left unmatched: 9. Germline CDR1 LGHDT, CDR2 YNNKEL (reference sequence). For the CDR3, the DNA is TGTGCCAGCAGCCCTGAAGGTAGCGGGAGAAAAGAGACCCAGTACTTC. This sequence encodes CASSPEGSGRKETQYF.

Many counts were recorded for this clonotype. The rearrangement links TRBV2 to TRBJ1-1; 9 bases align to TRBD1. The germline CDR1 and CDR2 sequences are SNHLY and FYNNEI. CDR3 size: 14 residues. Trimming removed 7 bases from V and 5 bases from J; junction bases left unmatched: 8. The CDR3 region has the DNA TGTGCCAGCAATTTGGACAGGGGTGGGACTGAAGCTTTCTTT. Protein sequence: CASNLDRGGTEAFF.

This clonotype was counted at least ten times. The chain recombines TRBV6-1 with TRBJ1-3; D perhaps matches TRBD1 (6 bases). CDR3 size: 15 residues. Germline lookup yields CDR1 MNHNS and CDR2 SASEGT. V dropped 6 bases and J dropped 0 bases, with 12 bases sitting between them. CDR3 residues: CASRATGISGNTIYF. The CDR3 bases are TGTGCCAGCAGAGCTACAGGGATCTCTGGAAACACCATATATTTT.

V and J are TRBV9 and TRBJ2-1; D unclear. The ends were cut back, 2 bases at V and 4 bases at J, with 4 bases in the middle. The length of the CDR3 is 12 residues. Germline V CDR1 and CDR2: SGDLS, YYNGEE. For the CDR3, the DNA is TGTGCCAGCAGCGTTGAGTACAATGAGCAGTTCTTC. Translating gives CASSVEYNEQFF.

This clonotype was observed at least ten times. The chain uses TRBV20-1 and TRBJ2-7, with D unresolved. The CDR3 contains 10 residues. Germline V gives CDR1 DFQATT, CDR2 SNEGSKA (reference sequence). Trimming stripped 3 bases from V and 2 bases from J, with 2 bases between. The CDR3 DNA follows: TGCAGTGCTAGTCCCTACGAGCAGTACTTC. Residues: CSASPYEQYF.